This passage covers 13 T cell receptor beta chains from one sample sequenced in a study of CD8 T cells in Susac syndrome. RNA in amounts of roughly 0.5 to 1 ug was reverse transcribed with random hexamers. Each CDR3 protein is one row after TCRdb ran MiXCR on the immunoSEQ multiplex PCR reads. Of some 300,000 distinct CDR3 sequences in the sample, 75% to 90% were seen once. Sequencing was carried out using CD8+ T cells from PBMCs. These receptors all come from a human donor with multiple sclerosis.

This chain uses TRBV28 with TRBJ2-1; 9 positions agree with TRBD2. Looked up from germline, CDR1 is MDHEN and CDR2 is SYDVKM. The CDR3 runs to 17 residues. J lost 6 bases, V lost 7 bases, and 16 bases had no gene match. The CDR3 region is CASTPPGLAVVANEQFF. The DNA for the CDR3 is TGTGCCAGCACTCCTCCGGGACTAGCTGTAGTTGCCAATGAGCAGTTCTTC.

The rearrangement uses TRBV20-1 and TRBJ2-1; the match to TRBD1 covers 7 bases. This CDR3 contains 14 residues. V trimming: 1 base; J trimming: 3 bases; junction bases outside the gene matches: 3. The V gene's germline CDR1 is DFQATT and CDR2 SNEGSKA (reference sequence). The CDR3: CSARGDRHYNEQFF. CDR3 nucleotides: TGCAGTGCTAGAGGGGACAGACACTACAATGAGCAGTTCTTC.

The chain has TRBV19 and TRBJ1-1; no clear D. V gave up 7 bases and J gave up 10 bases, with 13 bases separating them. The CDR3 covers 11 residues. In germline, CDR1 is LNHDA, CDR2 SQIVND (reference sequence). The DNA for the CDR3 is TGTGCCAGTAAATCGGGTGATCGAGCTTTCTTT. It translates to CASKSGDRAFF.

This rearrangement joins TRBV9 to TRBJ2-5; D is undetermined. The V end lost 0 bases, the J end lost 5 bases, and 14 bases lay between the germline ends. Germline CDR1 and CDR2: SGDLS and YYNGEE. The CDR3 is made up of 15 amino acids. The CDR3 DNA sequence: TGTGCCAGCAGCGTAGAGGGCCGCCTAGGGGAGACCCAGTACTTC. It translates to CASSVEGRLGETQYF.

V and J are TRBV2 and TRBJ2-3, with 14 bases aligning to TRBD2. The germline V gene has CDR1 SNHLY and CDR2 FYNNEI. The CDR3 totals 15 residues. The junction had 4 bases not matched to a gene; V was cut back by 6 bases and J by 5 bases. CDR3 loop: CASRETSGGEDTQYF. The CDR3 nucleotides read TGTGCCAGCAGGGAGACTAGCGGGGGGGAAGATACGCAGTATTTT. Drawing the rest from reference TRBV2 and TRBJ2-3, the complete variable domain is EPEVTQTPSHQVTQMGQEVILRCVPISNHLYFYWYRQILGQKVEFLVSFYNNEISEKSEIFDDQFSVERPDGSNFTLKIRSTKLEDSAMYFCASRETSGGEDTQYFGPGTRLTVL.

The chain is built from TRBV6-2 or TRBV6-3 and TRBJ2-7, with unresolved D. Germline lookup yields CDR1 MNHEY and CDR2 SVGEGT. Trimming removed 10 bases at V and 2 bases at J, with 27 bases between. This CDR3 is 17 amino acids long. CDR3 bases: TGTGCCACCGCGGAGAGTGTTTACGGCGACCGAGCCTACGAGCAGTACTTC. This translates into CATAESVYGDRAYEQYF.

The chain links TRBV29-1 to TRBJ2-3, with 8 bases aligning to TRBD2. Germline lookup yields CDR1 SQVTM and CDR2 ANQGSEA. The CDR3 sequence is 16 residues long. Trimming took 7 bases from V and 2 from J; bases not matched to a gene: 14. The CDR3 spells CSGVGVSGSSTDTQYF. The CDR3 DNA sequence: TGCAGCGGAGTGGGGGTGAGCGGGAGCTCCACAGATACGCAGTATTTT.

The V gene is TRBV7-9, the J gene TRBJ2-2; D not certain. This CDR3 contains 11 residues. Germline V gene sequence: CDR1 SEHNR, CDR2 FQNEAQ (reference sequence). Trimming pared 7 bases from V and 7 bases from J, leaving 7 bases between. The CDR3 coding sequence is TGTGCCAGCAAGATGGGCGGGGAGCTGTTTTTT. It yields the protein CASKMGGELFF. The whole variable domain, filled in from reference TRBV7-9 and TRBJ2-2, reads DTGVSQNPRHKITKRGQNVTFRCDPISEHNRLYWYRQTLGQGPEFLTYFQNEAQLEKSRLLSDRFSAERPKGSFSTLEIQRTEQGDSAMYLCASKMGGELFFGEGSRLTVL.

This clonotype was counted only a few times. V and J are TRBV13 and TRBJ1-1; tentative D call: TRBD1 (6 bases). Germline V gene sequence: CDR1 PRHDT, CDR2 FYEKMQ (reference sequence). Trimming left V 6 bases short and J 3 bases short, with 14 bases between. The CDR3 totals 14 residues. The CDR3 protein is CASSFRGLDTEAFF. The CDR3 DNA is TGTGCCAGCAGTTTTCGGGGGCTGGACACTGAAGCTTTCTTT.

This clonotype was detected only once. The CDR3 DNA is TGTGCCGGAGGGATCGGACTCAATGAGCAGTTCTTC. Its protein product is CAGGIGLNEQFF. This chain uses TRBV30 with TRBJ2-1, with D possibly being TRBD2 (6 bases). V lost 8 bases to trimming and J lost 6 bases, with 14 bases between them. The CDR3 covers 12 residues. The germline V gene has CDR1 GTSNPN and CDR2 SVGIG (reference sequence).

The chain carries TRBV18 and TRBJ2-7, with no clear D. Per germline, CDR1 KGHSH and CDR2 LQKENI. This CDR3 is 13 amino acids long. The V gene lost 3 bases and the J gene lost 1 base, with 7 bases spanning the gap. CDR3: CASSPSQSYEQYF. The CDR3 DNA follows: TGTGCCAGCTCACCGAGCCAGTCCTACGAGCAGTACTTC.

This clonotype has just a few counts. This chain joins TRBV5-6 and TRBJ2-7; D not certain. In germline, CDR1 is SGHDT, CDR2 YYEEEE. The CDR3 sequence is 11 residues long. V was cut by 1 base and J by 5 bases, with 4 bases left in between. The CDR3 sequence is CASSLLDEQYF. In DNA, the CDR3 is TGTGCCAGCAGCTTGTTGGACGAGCAGTACTTC.

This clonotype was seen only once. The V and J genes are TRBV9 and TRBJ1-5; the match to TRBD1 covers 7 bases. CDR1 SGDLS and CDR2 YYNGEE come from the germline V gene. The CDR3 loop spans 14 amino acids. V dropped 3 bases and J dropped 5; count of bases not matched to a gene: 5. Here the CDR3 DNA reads TGTGCCAGCAGCGGTACAGGGGAAGATCAGCCCCAGCATTTT. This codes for CASSGTGEDQPQHF.